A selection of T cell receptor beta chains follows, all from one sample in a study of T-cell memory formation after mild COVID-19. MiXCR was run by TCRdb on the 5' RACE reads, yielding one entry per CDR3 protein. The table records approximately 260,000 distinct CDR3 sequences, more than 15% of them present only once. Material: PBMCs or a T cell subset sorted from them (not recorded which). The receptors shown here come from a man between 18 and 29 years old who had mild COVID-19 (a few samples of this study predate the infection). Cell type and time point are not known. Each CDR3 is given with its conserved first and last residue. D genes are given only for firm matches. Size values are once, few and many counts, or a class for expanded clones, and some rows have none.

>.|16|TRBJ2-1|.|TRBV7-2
TGTGCCAGCAGCTTATTGGGCCTAACGACTTACAATGAGCAGTTCTTC
CASSLLGLTTYNEQFF
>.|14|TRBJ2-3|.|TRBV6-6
TGTGCCAGCAGTTACTCGGTACTCACAGATACGCAGTATTTT
CASSYSVLTDTQYF
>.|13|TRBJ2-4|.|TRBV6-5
TGTGCCAGCAGTTACTCGAGCGTAGGGGACAAGTCCTTC
CASSYSSVGDKSF
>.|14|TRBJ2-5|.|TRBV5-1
TGCGCCAGCAGCTTGACGGGGGTAGGGGAGACCCAGTACTTC
CASSLTGVGETQYF
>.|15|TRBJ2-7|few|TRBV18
TGTGCCAGCTCGCGCGGGACTCTGGGACATTACGAGCAGTACTTC
CASSRGTLGHYEQYF
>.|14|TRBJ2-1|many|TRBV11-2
TGTGCCAGCAGCTTAACGTCCGGCGTAGGTGAGCAGTTCTTC
CASSLTSGVGEQFF
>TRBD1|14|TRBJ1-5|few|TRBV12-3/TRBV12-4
TGTGCCAGCAGTTCTTCAGGGGGCGGTCAGCCCCAGCATTTT
CASSSSGGGQPQHF
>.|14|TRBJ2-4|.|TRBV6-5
TGTGCCAGCAGTTATCAATCAGGGTTGGGCATTCAGTACTTC
CASSYQSGLGIQYF
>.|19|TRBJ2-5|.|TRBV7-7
TGTGCCAGCAGCCGATATTTGACTATTGACGGCCAGGGTCGTGAGACCCAGTACTTC
CASSRYLTIDGQGRETQYF
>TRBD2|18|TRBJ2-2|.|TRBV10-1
TGCGCCAGCAGTGAGTCGGAGTTAGCGGGGGTTAACACCGGGGAGCTGTTTTTT
CASSESELAGVNTGELFF
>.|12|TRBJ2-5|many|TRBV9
TGTGCCAGCAGCCGAGGGGGGGAGACCCAGTACTTC
CASSRGGETQYF
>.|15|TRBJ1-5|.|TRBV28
TGTGCCAGCAGTTTCATCGGGGCAGGGGTCCAGCCCCAGCATTTT
CASSFIGAGVQPQHF
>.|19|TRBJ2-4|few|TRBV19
TGTGCCAGTAGTATCGGGTCAGGGCACCTAGGTAGGGCAGCTAACATTCAGTACTTC
CASSIGSGHLGRAANIQYF
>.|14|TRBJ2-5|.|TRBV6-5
TGTGCCAGCAGTTACTTGCAAGGTCAGGAGACCCAGTACTTC
CASSYLQGQETQYF